This T cell receptor beta chain was found in a study of blood T cell repertoires in COVID-19. For the study at large: Researchers got acute and convalescent COVID-19 samples from the United States, Italy and Spain.

Under the authors' procedure: Estimation of nucleated cell counts was performed using reference gene primer amplification. Using immunoSEQ multiplex PCR, the repertoire was profiled, and TCRdb retains in-frame clones only, with some absent. That table supplies the V and J calls and clone size; D and trimming were determined from the DNA. The sample holds 250,000 to 400,000 clones; around 84% are singletons and the top ten take under 2%. The V gene's germline CDR1 is GTSNPN and CDR2 SVGIG (reference sequence). This CDR3 comprises 13 residues. J was trimmed by 6 bases and V by 5 bases; bases with no gene match: 7.

The rearrangement links TRBV30 to TRBJ1-5; 7 nucleotides agree with TRBD1. The specimen was PBMCs or T cells enriched from blood (not recorded which). This TCR came from a woman aged 25 to 39 who had been exposed to COVID-19. The CDR3 sequence: CAWGRAGGQPQHF. The CDR3 region has the DNA TGTGCCTGGGGGCGGGCAGGGGGTCAGCCCCAGCATTTT.